The 8 T cell receptor beta chains below were found in one sample sequenced in a study of immune characterization of retroperitoneal liposarcoma (dated by TCRdb to between 2017 and 2020). The library was built by means of PCR. The sample was run on a NextSeq 500. TCRdb handled the public reads itself, with Q25 trimming in fastp and clone calling in MiXCR, and kept productive beta chains. For every CDR3 protein sequence, its rows merge into one entry that carries the most common genes and DNA. Present in this sample are around 12,000 distinct CDR3 sequences, roughly 50% of which were seen just once. Clones ranked in the top ten supply 10% to 15% of the sample. Sequenced sample: tumor tissue. These receptor sequences come from a female donor with retroperitoneal liposarcoma.

This clonotype turned up a few times. The rearrangement links TRBV6-5 to TRBJ1-1; no reliable D call. CDR3 length equals 15 residues. Germline-derived CDR1 and CDR2 are MNHEY and SVGAGI. V gave up 0 bases and J gave up 1 base, with 9 bases separating them. The CDR3 DNA reads as TGTGCCAGCAGTTACTCGAACAAGGGGAACACTGAAGCTTTCTTT. Its protein product is CASSYSNKGNTEAFF.

The CDR3, as DNA: TGTGCCAGCAGCCAGGGGGGGGCAGATACGCAGTATTTT. Translated: CASSQGGADTQYF. This chain links TRBV6-4 with TRBJ2-3; TRBD1 or TRBD2 may be the D gene (7 bases each). The V gene lost 6 bases and the J gene lost 4 bases, with 11 bases spanning the gap. The CDR3 consists of 13 residues. Germline CDR1 and CDR2: MRHNA and SNTAGT.

The chain combines TRBV6-8 with TRBJ2-5; 7 nucleotides align to TRBD2. Judging by the DNA end, TRBJ2-7 fits better; the J call may be wrong. The CDR3 length is 17 residues. Germline assignment: CDR1 MNHGY and CDR2 SAAAGT. The CDR3 loop is CASSYSNLAEPPYEQYF. The CDR3 DNA reads as TGTGCCAGCAGTTACTCGAACCTAGCGGAACCCCCCTACGAGCAGTACTTC.

V usage is TRBV7-2 and J usage is TRBJ2-2; 7 bases match TRBD2. CDR1 is SGHTA and CDR2 is FQGNSA in the germline V gene. CDR3 length: 15 amino acids. V trimming: 5 bases; J trimming: 3 bases; junction bases outside the gene matches: 6. CDR3: CASSKTAGYTGELFF. The CDR3 region has the DNA TGTGCCAGCAGCAAAACAGCGGGGTACACCGGGGAGCTGTTTTTT.

V usage is TRBV7-2 and J usage is TRBJ2-1; TRBD2 aligns across 10 bases. The length of the CDR3 is 15 residues. The junction had 8 bases not matched to a gene; V was cut back by 5 bases and J by 7 bases. In germline, CDR1 is SGHTA, CDR2 FQGNSA. This chain's CDR3 is CASSITSGIGNEQFF. CDR3 in DNA: TGTGCCAGCAGCATTACTAGCGGGATTGGAAATGAGCAGTTCTTC. Drawing the rest from reference TRBV7-2 and TRBJ2-1, the complete variable domain is GAGVSQSPSNKVTEKGKDVELRCDPISGHTALYWYRQSLGQGLEFLIYFQGNSAPDKSGLPSDRFSAERTGGSVSTLTIQRTQQEDSAVYLCASSITSGIGNEQFFGPGTRLTVL.

This clonotype occurred many times. The rearrangement joins TRBV6-1 to TRBJ2-3; unclear D gene. The germline V gene has CDR1 MNHNS and CDR2 SASEGT. The CDR3 covers 15 residues. Trimming removed 0 bases at V and 4 bases at J, with 11 bases between. The chain's CDR3 is CASSEAVWNPDTQYF. The CDR3 DNA sequence: TGTGCCAGCAGTGAAGCGGTATGGAATCCAGATACGCAGTATTTT.

This clonotype was counted many times. The CDR3 DNA sequence: TGTGCCAGCAGCTTCGGACTGAGTGGGGGGGAGACCCAGTACTTC. It yields the protein CASSFGLSGGETQYF. This chain links TRBV7-6 with TRBJ2-5; D may be TRBD2 (6 bases). This CDR3 comprises 15 residues. V was shortened by 3 bases and J by 5 bases, with 16 bases between the two germline ends. Germline lookup yields CDR1 SGHVS and CDR2 FNYEAQ.

The V and J genes are TRBV10-3 and TRBJ2-1; 7 nucleotides line up with TRBD1. From germline, CDR1 is ENHRY and CDR2 SYGVKD. The V gene end was trimmed by 3 bases and the J gene end by 2 bases; junction bases not matched to a gene: 10. The CDR3 consists of 17 residues. Here the CDR3 reads CAISDSIAGGTYNEQFF. In nucleotides, the CDR3 is TGTGCCATCAGTGATTCAATTGCAGGGGGTACCTACAATGAGCAGTTCTTC.